This T cell receptor beta chain was recorded in a study of blood T cell repertoires in COVID-19. This CDR3 has 12 residues. The V gene's germline CDR1 is MDHEN and CDR2 SYDVKM. V gave up 2 bases and J gave up 4 bases, with 5 bases separating them. A remark on this clone: The same CDR3 can be traced to other DNA sequences in this sample.

In the authors' workflow: Amplification of reference gene primers provided the estimated nucleated cell counts. Profiling relied on immunoSEQ multiplex PCR, and the TCRdb table lists in-frame clones only, not all of them. V and J calls and clone size are those listed in that table; D and trimming were worked out from the DNA. The data contain around 250,000 clones, 80% to 90% of them singletons. The J gene is TRBJ1-2, the V gene TRBV28; D uncertain. The sample consisted of PBMCs or T cells enriched from blood (not recorded which). This clonotype was obtained from a woman between 50 and 59 years old who had recovered from COVID-19. In DNA form, the CDR3 reads TGTGCCAGCAGTTTACGGAGCTATGGCTACACCTTC. Residues: CASSLRSYGYTF.